One and the same sample provided the 9 T cell receptor beta chains below, sequenced in a study of blood T cell repertoires in COVID-19. TCRdb's table, derived via immunoSEQ multiplex PCR, lists solely in-frame clones and lacks some. The repertoire holds about 210,000 clones, approximately 82% seen once, with 12% in the top ten. Sequenced material: peripheral blood. The source of these receptors is a woman aged 35 to 49 with acute or convalescent COVID-19.

Here the CDR3 DNA reads TGTGCCAGCAGCCCTGGAGGGTACTTCACAGATACGCAGTATTTT. Translating it yields CASSPGGYFTDTQYF. This sequence joins TRBV5-8 and TRBJ2-3; possible D gene TRBD2, 6 bases. The germline CDR1 and CDR2 sequences are SGHTS and YDEGEE. Between the trimmed V and J ends, which lost 4 bases and 2 bases, there was a span of 14 bases. This CDR3 has 15 residues.

The chain employs TRBV20-1 and TRBJ2-7; 7 nucleotides align to TRBD2. From germline, CDR1 is DFQATT and CDR2 SNEGSKA (reference sequence). The V gene end was trimmed by 3 bases and the J gene end by 3 bases; junction bases not matched to a gene: 8. This CDR3 comprises 14 residues. The CDR3 protein is CSASRGERIYEQYF. CDR3 DNA: TGCAGTGCTAGTCGGGGGGAACGCATCTACGAGCAGTACTTC.

The J gene is TRBJ2-3, the V gene TRBV3-1 (or the pseudogene TRBV3-2), with unresolved D. The CDR3 extends over 15 amino acids. CDR1 LGHDT and CDR2 YNNKEL come from the germline V gene (reference sequence). The ends were cut back, 4 bases at V and 0 bases at J, with 11 bases in the middle. The CDR3 is CASSPRLQSTDTQYF. CDR3 DNA sequence: TGTGCCAGCAGCCCTAGGTTACAAAGCACAGATACGCAGTATTTT.

The chain has TRBV19 and TRBJ2-2, with 9 positions matching TRBD2. CDR1 and CDR2 from the germline V gene are LNHDA and SQIVND (reference sequence). V dropped 0 bases and J dropped 5; count of bases not matched to a gene: 7. CDR3 length: 17 residues. The CDR3 spells CASSIEEAGGGTGELFF. The CDR3 coding sequence is TGTGCCAGTAGTATAGAAGAGGCGGGAGGGGGTACCGGGGAGCTGTTTTTT.

This clone was detected only once. V gene TRBV3-1 (or the pseudogene TRBV3-2) combines with J gene TRBJ1-2; TRBD1 aligns across 7 bases. J lost 5 bases, V lost 5 bases, and 8 bases had no gene match. The CDR3 totals 14 residues. The germline CDR1 and CDR2 sequences are LGHDT and YNNKEL (reference sequence). The CDR3, as DNA: TGTGCCAGCAGCTACGGACAGGCAGGATATGGCTACACCTTC. This encodes CASSYGQAGYGYTF.

This CDR3 reads CASNRRGSRTEAFF. In DNA form, the CDR3 reads TGTGCCAGTAATCGTAGGGGGTCGCGCACTGAAGCTTTCTTT. The chain recombines TRBV19 with TRBJ1-1; D may be TRBD1 (6 bases). Trimming took off 7 bases at V and 4 bases at J, with 16 bases between the two ends. Germline CDR1 is LNHDA and CDR2 is SQIVND (reference sequence). The length of the CDR3 is 14 residues. Full variable domain (outside the CDR3, taken from reference TRBV19 and TRBJ1-1): DGGITQSPKYLFRKEGQNVTLSCEQNLNHDAMYWYRQDPGQGLRLIYYSQIVNDFQKGDIAEGYSVSREKKESFPLTVTSAQKNPTAFYLCASNRRGSRTEAFFGQGTRLTVV.

CDR3 amino acids: CASSPPRLAGAEEQFF. The CDR3 DNA follows: TGTGCCAGCTCACCACCGCGTCTAGCGGGAGCTGAGGAGCAGTTCTTC. This sequence joins TRBV18 and TRBJ2-1; TRBD2 aligns across 10 bases. With V trimmed by 0 bases and J by 10 bases, 9 bases remained unmatched. Per the germline V gene, CDR1 is KGHSH and CDR2 is LQKENI. This CDR3 region has 16 residues.

This clone showed up just a few times. The rearrangement joins TRBV11-2 to TRBJ1-4; TRBD1 agrees at 7 bases. The CDR3 has 15 residues. Per the germline V gene, CDR1 is SGHAT and CDR2 is FQNNGV. V lost 5 bases and J lost 6; bases outside the gene matches: 9. CDR3 sequence: CASSGTGTVYEKLFF. DNA of the CDR3: TGTGCCAGCAGCGGTACCGGGACAGTCTATGAAAAACTGTTTTTT.

The gene calls are TRBV3-1 (or the pseudogene TRBV3-2) and TRBJ2-1; 9 positions agree with TRBD2. Germline V gene sequence: CDR1 LGHDT, CDR2 YNNKEL (reference sequence). Germline trimming cut 5 bases from V and 7 bases from J; bases unmatched to any gene: 9. The CDR3 has 15 residues. The DNA for the CDR3 is TGTGCCAGCAGCTCAGCGGGGGGAGGAGGGAATGAGCAGTTCTTC. Translated, it gives CASSSAGGGGNEQFF.